The sequence of this T cell receptor beta chain was determined in a study of blood T cell repertoires in COVID-19. CDR1 and CDR2 (germline): MGHRA, YSYEKL. The V end lost 5 bases, the J end lost 3 bases, and 14 bases lay between the germline ends. The CDR3 consists of 14 residues. The protocol was immunoSEQ multiplex PCR, while the TCRdb copy is restricted to in-frame clones and leaves out a portion. The sample holds about 50,000 clones, approximately 85% seen once. Sequenced input: peripheral blood. The chain joins TRBV4-1 to TRBJ2-7; a weak D match, TRBD1 (6 bases). The TCR was taken from a human donor in a cohort sampled during active COVID-19. The CDR3 coding sequence is TGCGCCAGCAGCGGGTTGGAACAGGGCTACGAGCAGTACTTC. Amino acids: CASSGLEQGYEQYF.